This passage covers 16 T cell receptor beta chains from one sample sequenced in a study of cytomegalovirus exposure and HLA in healthy donors. Primers for the PCR totalled 60 Vbeta and 13 Jbeta. Sequencing used immunoSEQ multiplex PCR; TCRdb keeps in-frame clones, though not all of them. The sample includes 85,000 to 120,000 clones, about 60% of them seen just once. Sequencing used PBMCs. All receptors derive from a human donor in good health.

The chain is built from TRBV27 and TRBJ2-5, with TRBD2 identical over 13 bases. The DNA matches TRBJ2-7 better at its end, which makes the J call doubtful. Per the germline V gene, CDR1 is MNHEY and CDR2 is SMNVEV (reference sequence). The CDR3 loop spans 17 amino acids. The CDR3 nucleotides are TGTGCCAGCAGTTTACCAACTAGCGGGAGGGCTTCCTACGAGCAGTACTTC. Protein product: CASSLPTSGRASYEQYF.

The chain has TRBV7-8 and TRBJ2-7, with 7 bases lining up with TRBD2. The CDR3 has 15 residues. Germline V gene lookup returns CDR1 SGHVS and CDR2 FQNEAQ. J gave up 0 bases and V 3 bases, and 5 bases lay outside the gene matches. CDR3 in amino acids: CASSFTGTTSYEQYF. The CDR3 nucleotides read TGTGCCAGCAGCTTTACCGGGACTACCTCCTACGAGCAGTACTTC.

The chain is built from TRBV30 and TRBJ1-6, with D unresolved. V was shortened by 4 bases and J by 7 bases, with 14 bases between the two germline ends. This CDR3 is 14 amino acids long. Germline V gene data show CDR1 as GTSNPN and CDR2 as SVGIG (reference sequence). DNA of the CDR3: TGTGCCTGGACTTTGACCGGGATGAATTCACCCCTCCACTTT. Protein product: CAWTLTGMNSPLHF. Based on the CDR3 plus reference TRBV30 and TRBJ1-6, the full variable domain is SQTIHQWPATLVQPVGSPLSLECTVEGTSNPNLYWYRQAAGRGLQLLFYSVGIGQISSEVPQNLSASRPQDRQFILSSKKLLLSDSGFYLCAWTLTGMNSPLHFGNGTRLTVT.

The V and J genes are TRBV7-9 and TRBJ2-1; 10 bases match TRBD1. V gave up 4 bases and J gave up 8 bases; unmatched junction bases: 5. This CDR3 contains 14 residues. Germline V gene sequence: CDR1 SEHNR, CDR2 FQNEAQ (reference sequence). CDR3 nucleotides: TGTGCCAGCAGCTCGACAGGGGGCACGGATGAGCAGTTCTTC. Protein sequence: CASSSTGGTDEQFF.

The chain links TRBV30 to TRBJ2-7, with 12 bases matching TRBD2. This CDR3 is built from 14 residues. With V trimmed by 7 bases and J by 4 bases, 8 bases remained unmatched. Germline lookup yields CDR1 GTSNPN and CDR2 SVGIG (reference sequence). The CDR3 DNA reads TGTGCCTACCGGACTAGCGGGATACTTTACGAGCAGTACTTC. Encoded protein: CAYRTSGILYEQYF.

The rearrangement uses TRBV5-1 and TRBJ2-1; tentatively, D is TRBD1 (5 bases). The CDR3 has 14 amino acids. V shed 2 bases and J shed 0 bases, with 6 bases lying between them. CDR1 SGHRS and CDR2 YFSETQ come from the germline V gene. The CDR3 sequence is CASSLQDSYNEQFF. The CDR3 DNA is TGCGCCAGCAGCTTACAGGACTCCTACAATGAGCAGTTCTTC.

The rearrangement uses TRBV6-1 and TRBJ2-5; D unresolved. Between the trimmed V and J ends, which lost 9 bases and 3 bases, there was a span of 20 bases. CDR1 MNHNS and CDR2 SASEGT come from the germline V gene. The CDR3 consists of 15 residues. DNA of the CDR3: TGTGCCAGTCTAGGCAGTAAGAATAGGAAAGAGACCCAGTACTTC. The encoded protein is CASLGSKNRKETQYF.

The chain is built from TRBV30 and TRBJ1-1; TRBD1 might be the D (5 bases). Trimming shortened V by 2 bases and J by 7 bases, and 11 bases separated the two germline ends. Germline V gene data show CDR1 as GTSNPN and CDR2 as SVGIG (reference sequence). This CDR3 is built from 12 residues. The CDR3 bases are TGTGCCTGGAGTAGAGAGGGACTTGAAGCTTTCTTT. Its protein product is CAWSREGLEAFF.

The J gene is TRBJ2-5, the V gene TRBV10-1, with 11 bases fitting TRBD2. The DNA matches TRBJ2-7 better at its end, which makes the J call doubtful. CDR1 and CDR2 from the germline V gene are WNHNN and SYGVQD (reference sequence). CDR3 length: 13 residues. DNA for the CDR3: TGCGCCAGCGGGACTAGCGGATCCTACGAGCAGTACTTC. Amino acid sequence: CASGTSGSYEQYF.

The chain combines TRBV19 with TRBJ2-7; tentative D call: TRBD1 (6 bases). V lost 5 bases, J lost 6 bases, and 14 bases lay in between. Germline CDR1 and CDR2: LNHDA and SQIVND (reference sequence). The CDR3 covers 13 residues. The DNA for the CDR3 is TGTGCCAGTAGTTTCGCCGGGACACTCGAGCAGTACTTC. This sequence encodes CASSFAGTLEQYF.

This rearrangement joins TRBV11-2 to TRBJ1-5; TRBD1 might be the D (5 bases). Trimming stripped 0 bases from V and 7 bases from J, with 7 bases between. This CDR3 spans 13 amino acids. Germline V CDR1 and CDR2: SGHAT, FQNNGV. The CDR3 coding sequence is TGTGCCAGCAGCTTAGAAGCAGGGCAGCCCCAGCATTTT. As protein: CASSLEAGQPQHF.

The CDR3 protein is CASSPRLAGNGELFF. CDR3 DNA: TGTGCCAGCTCACCGAGGCTAGCGGGAAATGGGGAGCTGTTTTTT. The chain has TRBV18 and TRBJ2-2, with TRBD2 identical over 9 bases. The CDR3 contains 15 residues. Germline CDR1 is KGHSH and CDR2 is LQKENI. The V segment lost 3 bases and the J segment 8 bases; nucleotides outside the gene matches: 7.

The rearrangement links TRBV2 to TRBJ2-3; 13 bases fit TRBD2. The length of the CDR3 is 17 residues. V lost 5 bases and J lost 6; bases outside the gene matches: 11. Germline V gene data show CDR1 as SNHLY and CDR2 as FYNNEI. The CDR3 DNA follows: TGTGCCAGCAGTTACTCCGGACTAGCGGGAGTATATGATACGCAGTATTTT. As protein: CASSYSGLAGVYDTQYF. Looking up the rest from reference TRBV2 and TRBJ2-3 gives the full variable domain: EPEVTQTPSHQVTQMGQEVILRCVPISNHLYFYWYRQILGQKVEFLVSFYNNEISEKSEIFDDQFSVERPDGSNFTLKIRSTKLEDSAMYFCASSYSGLAGVYDTQYFGPGTRLTVL.

This chain links TRBV2 with TRBJ2-1; 11 nucleotides match TRBD2. The CDR3 sequence is 15 residues long. The trim removed 4 bases at V and 9 bases at J, leaving 8 bases unmatched. The germline CDR1 and CDR2 sequences are SNHLY and FYNNEI. The CDR3 DNA sequence: TGTGCCAGCAGTGGGGTAGCGGGAGGGCCGGGTGAGCAGTTCTTC. Translating gives CASSGVAGGPGEQFF.

This chain uses TRBV10-3 with TRBJ2-7; maybe TRBD2 (5 bases). Germline lookup yields CDR1 ENHRY and CDR2 SYGVKD. There are 13 residues in the CDR3. The germline V and J ends were trimmed by 10 bases and 2 bases, with 15 bases remaining between them. CDR3 residues: CATRGGLTYEQYF. Written as DNA, the CDR3 is TGTGCCACCCGGGGTGGACTCACCTACGAGCAGTACTTC.

This chain joins TRBV28 and TRBJ1-2; TRBD1 agrees at 8 bases. Germline CDR1 MDHEN, CDR2 SYDVKM. The CDR3 totals 13 residues. V was pared by 2 bases and J by 5 bases, with 1 base of the junction left unmatched. This CDR3 reads CASSLDRGYGYTF. Written as DNA, the CDR3 is TGTGCCAGCAGTTTAGACAGGGGTTATGGCTACACCTTC.